These 16 T cell receptor beta chains originate from one sample sequenced in a study of T cells in Graves' hyperthyroidism and ophthalmopathy. Template material for amplifying TCR beta CDR3 regions consisted of RNA transcripts. Carried out on the TCR CDR3, a first-round RT-PCR used the HTBI primer set. MiXCR was run by TCRdb on the multiplex PCR reads, yielding one entry per CDR3 protein. The table shows 250,000 to 300,000 distinct CDR3 sequences, with about 14% occurring only once. Sequenced input: blood. All receptors come from a woman aged 40 to 49 with Graves' hyperthyroidism that later progressed to Graves' ophthalmopathy.

Ten or more counts support this clonotype. V usage is TRBV7-8 and J usage is TRBJ2-7; 10 bases align to TRBD2. This CDR3 spans 18 amino acids. Losses at the gene ends were 2 bases for V and 0 bases for J; bases not matched to a gene: 10. Per germline, CDR1 SGHVS and CDR2 FQNEAQ. The CDR3 protein is CASSLRIFASGSSYEQYF. CDR3 coding DNA: TGTGCCAGCAGCTTACGTATTTTTGCTAGCGGGAGCTCCTACGAGCAGTACTTC.

Ten or more counts support this clonotype. The gene calls are TRBV6-1 and TRBJ2-1; perhaps TRBD2 as D (6 bases). This CDR3 comprises 15 residues. Trimming removed 1 base from V and 4 bases from J, with 11 bases in between. Germline CDR1 and CDR2: MNHNS and SASEGT. The CDR3 coding sequence is TGTGCCAGCAGTGAAGTGGCAGGGAGGTACAATGAGCAGTTCTTC. Residues: CASSEVAGRYNEQFF.

This sequence joins TRBV27 and TRBJ2-1, with TRBD2 identical over 16 bases. CDR3 size: 20 residues. V lost 7 bases to trimming and J lost 4 bases; unmatched junction nucleotides: 16. Germline V lookup: CDR1 MNHEY, CDR2 SMNVEV (reference sequence). The CDR3 DNA reads TGTGCCAGCAAAGCATCCGGGACTAGCGGGAGGGCCGATCGGTACAATGAGCAGTTCTTC. Translation gives CASKASGTSGRADRYNEQFF.

This clonotype was observed at least ten times. The rearrangement uses TRBV19 and TRBJ2-3; no reliable D call. The germline V gene has CDR1 LNHDA and CDR2 SQIVND (reference sequence). V dropped 2 bases and J dropped 3 bases, with 6 bases sitting between them. The CDR3 is made up of 13 amino acids. This CDR3 is CASSILETDTQYF. DNA of the CDR3: TGTGCCAGTAGTATACTCGAGACAGATACGCAGTATTTT. Full variable domain (remainder filled in from reference TRBV19 and TRBJ2-3): DGGITQSPKYLFRKEGQNVTLSCEQNLNHDAMYWYRQDPGQGLRLIYYSQIVNDFQKGDIAEGYSVSREKKESFPLTVTSAQKNPTAFYLCASSILETDTQYFGPGTRLTVL.

Concerning this clonotype itself: A read error is possible here, since a much larger clone lies one base away. V usage is TRBV7-9 and J usage is TRBJ1-4, with D possibly matching TRBD1 (5 bases). Germline-derived CDR1 and CDR2 are SEHNR and FQNEAQ (reference sequence). V was pared by 1 base and J by 6 bases, with 15 bases between. This CDR3 has 16 residues. The CDR3 bases are TGTGCCAGCAGCTTAGGCATAGGGGCGATGGATGAAAAACTGTTTTTT. Amino acid sequence: CASSLGIGAMDEKLFF.

This clonotype came up many times. The genes are TRBV7-3 and TRBJ2-3; D may correspond to TRBD1 or TRBD2 (5 bases each). The CDR3 sequence is 17 residues long. The V gene lost 5 bases and the J gene lost 4 bases, with 22 bases spanning the gap. Germline V gene sequence: CDR1 SGHTA, CDR2 FQGTGA. CDR3 DNA: TGTGCCAGCAGCGTTTCTGCTGACCCGGGGCAGGCAGATACGCAGTATTTT. Translating it yields CASSVSADPGQADTQYF.

This clonotype was recorded at least ten times. This chain joins TRBV27 and TRBJ2-7, with D possibly being TRBD2 (5 bases). The CDR3 spans 15 residues. V was shortened by 2 bases and J by 3 bases, with 14 bases between the two germline ends. CDR1 is MNHEY, CDR2 SMNVEV, per germline (reference sequence). The CDR3 region is CASSLGPREGYEQYF. For the CDR3, the DNA is TGTGCCAGCAGTTTAGGGCCCCGGGAAGGCTACGAGCAGTACTTC.

This clonotype has only a few counts. The rearrangement joins TRBV5-1 to TRBJ1-1; possible D gene TRBD1, 5 bases. The CDR3 totals 15 residues. Trimming removed 3 bases at V and 0 bases at J, with 12 bases between. Germline loops: CDR1 SGHRS, CDR2 YFSETQ. CDR3 in DNA: TGCGCCAGCAGCTCCTCCGGGACGGTGAACACTGAAGCTTTCTTT. It codes for CASSSSGTVNTEAFF.

This clonotype was detected only a few times. The V and J genes are TRBV3-1 and TRBJ2-3; no clear D gene. Trimming cost V 1 base and J 0 bases, with 8 bases left between them. CDR1 is LGHDT, CDR2 YNNKEL, per germline (reference sequence). The CDR3 runs to 15 residues. CDR3 coding DNA: TGTGCCAGCAGCCAAGGACGGCCAAGCACAGATACGCAGTATTTT. It translates to CASSQGRPSTDTQYF.

The J gene is TRBJ1-2, the V gene TRBV5-1; possibly TRBD1 for D (5 bases). This CDR3 is 14 amino acids long. Trimming took off 2 bases at V and 7 bases at J, with 15 bases between the two ends. In germline, CDR1 is SGHRS, CDR2 YFSETQ. The CDR3 spells CASSFFGGEGGYTF. CDR3 DNA: TGCGCCAGCAGCTTTTTTGGGGGAGAAGGTGGCTACACCTTC.

This clonotype has a count of ten or more. This rearrangement joins TRBV10-3 to TRBJ1-6; 8 nucleotides match TRBD1. The CDR3 spans 15 residues. The V and J ends lost 3 bases and 7 bases, in that order; junction bases with no gene match: 5. Germline V gene sequence: CDR1 ENHRY, CDR2 SYGVKD. DNA of the CDR3: TGTGCCATCAGTGAACCGGACAGGGACAATTCACCCCTCCACTTT. It encodes CAISEPDRDNSPLHF.

This clonotype occurred many times. This chain links TRBV3-1 with TRBJ2-2, with unresolved D. Germline values: CDR1 LGHDT, CDR2 YNNKEL (reference sequence). V was shortened by 3 bases and J by 5 bases, with 7 bases between the two germline ends. This CDR3 comprises 13 residues. The CDR3 loop reads CASSQAGTGELFF. In nucleotides, the CDR3 is TGTGCCAGCAGCCAGGCCGGTACCGGGGAGCTGTTTTTT.

This chain links TRBV5-1 with TRBJ1-1; D remains unclear. CDR3 size: 15 residues. Trimming removed 0 bases from V and 4 bases from J, with 13 bases in between. Germline V gene lookup returns CDR1 SGHRS and CDR2 YFSETQ. This CDR3 is CASSLGRPAGTEAFF. CDR3 bases: TGCGCCAGCAGCTTGGGAAGACCGGCGGGCACTGAAGCTTTCTTT.

There are a few counts of this clonotype. This chain connects TRBV4-1 to TRBJ2-5; D is unresolved. Germline-derived CDR1 and CDR2 are MGHRA and YSYEKL. The CDR3 loop spans 14 amino acids. V gave up 1 base and J gave up 5 bases, with 11 bases separating them. CDR3 nucleotides: TGCGCCAGCAGCCAAGTGTTCATCTTGGAGACCCAGTACTTC. Protein: CASSQVFILETQYF.

This clonotype has at least ten counts. V is TRBV10-3 and J is TRBJ2-6; TRBD2 matches 8 bases. The CDR3 consists of 19 residues. Germline lookup yields CDR1 ENHRY and CDR2 SYGVKD. J gave up 4 bases and V 2 bases, and 13 bases lay outside the gene matches. The CDR3 spells CAISERVVLAGSGANVLTF. The CDR3 DNA is TGTGCCATCAGTGAGAGGGTAGTGCTAGCGGGTTCAGGGGCCAACGTCCTGACTTTC.

The CDR3: CASSLIEGNSPLHF. The CDR3 DNA sequence: TGCGCCAGCAGCTTGATCGAGGGGAATTCACCCCTCCACTTT. The genes are TRBV5-1 and TRBJ1-6; D is possibly TRBD1 (5 bases). The V and J ends lost 1 base and 7 bases respectively, with 9 bases between them. The CDR3 has 14 amino acids. The germline V gene has CDR1 SGHRS and CDR2 YFSETQ.